The 24 T cell receptor beta chains below come from one sample, sequenced in a study of shared clonotypes between healthy human individuals. Naive CD8 cells, CD45RO-negative and positively selected for CCR7, excluded terminally differentiated effector memory CD45RA+ cells. Some clones are missing from TCRdb's copy, which holds only in-frame ones; the method was immunoSEQ multiplex PCR. The profile covers roughly 810,000 clones, with just over 95% appearing a single time and under 0.3% taken by the ten largest. The sample taken for sequencing was naive CD8+ T cells sorted from blood. These receptor sequences come from a man younger than 40 in good health.

The chain uses TRBV27 and TRBJ2-1; 8 bases align to TRBD2. V shed 7 bases, J shed 3 bases, and the junction held 5 bases outside the gene matches. The length of the CDR3 is 14 residues. Germline V gives CDR1 MNHEY, CDR2 SMNVEV (reference sequence). CDR3 protein: CASKDSGVYNEQFF. The CDR3 DNA reads as TGTGCCAGCAAGGATAGCGGGGTCTACAATGAGCAGTTCTTC.

This clone was observed once. This chain uses TRBV27 with TRBJ2-3, with D hard to call. CDR1 and CDR2 (germline): MNHEY, SMNVEV (reference sequence). CDR3 length: 12 residues. Trimming removed 8 bases from V and 2 bases from J, with 8 bases in between. This CDR3 is CASGYNTDTQYF. CDR3 nucleotide sequence: TGTGCCAGCGGGTACAACACAGATACGCAGTATTTT.

The chain has TRBV4-1 and TRBJ2-5, with TRBD2 as a possible D gene (6 bases). Deletions cut 0 bases from V and 5 bases from J, with 16 bases between. Per the germline V gene, CDR1 is MGHRA and CDR2 is YSYEKL. The CDR3 length is 16 residues. The CDR3 DNA reads as TGCGCCAGCAGCCAAGATGTGGGAGGATGGGGGGAGACCCAGTACTTC. Protein sequence: CASSQDVGGWGETQYF.

The chain uses TRBV27 and TRBJ2-1; no reliable D call. Deletions cut 10 bases from V and 0 bases from J, with 16 bases between. Germline V gene sequence: CDR1 MNHEY, CDR2 SMNVEV (reference sequence). The CDR3 is 15 amino acids. The CDR3 spells CATQWAASSYNEQFF. DNA of the CDR3: TGTGCCACACAGTGGGCCGCGAGCTCCTACAATGAGCAGTTCTTC.

This chain connects TRBV15 to TRBJ1-1; 10 bases align to TRBD1. Trimming removed 2 bases from V and 5 bases from J; junction bases left unmatched: 5. In germline, CDR1 is LNHNV, CDR2 YYDKDF (reference sequence). This CDR3 is 15 amino acids long. CDR3 amino acids: CATSRTGTGETEAFF. The DNA of the CDR3 is TGTGCCACCAGCAGAACCGGGACAGGGGAGACTGAAGCTTTCTTT.

The chain couples TRBV5-5 to TRBJ1-1, with D possibly TRBD1 on 5 matching bases. Deletions cut 4 bases from V and 3 bases from J, with 25 bases between. Germline lookup yields CDR1 SGHKS and CDR2 YYEKEE (reference sequence). CDR3 size: 18 residues. CDR3 region: CASSPLGQGKSSDTEAFF. The DNA of the CDR3 is TGTGCCAGCAGCCCACTGGGCCAGGGAAAATCCTCAGACACTGAAGCTTTCTTT.

In its sample, this clone was seen once. The chain joins TRBV29-1 to TRBJ2-3; 10 bases map to TRBD2. CDR1 and CDR2 (germline): SQVTM, ANQGSEA. CDR3 length equals 14 residues. The CDR3 region has the DNA TGCCCTGATCTGAGCGGGAGGGCCACAGATACGCAGTATTTT. Protein product: CPDLSGRATDTQYF.

This chain connects TRBV4-1 to TRBJ1-3; no reliable D call. Deletions cut 3 bases from V and 3 bases from J, with 6 bases between. This CDR3 is built from 13 residues. Germline CDR1 is MGHRA and CDR2 is YSYEKL. CDR3 DNA: TGCGCCAGCAGCCATACGATTGGAAACACCATATATTTT. This gives the protein CASSHTIGNTIYF.

In this sample, this clone turned up once. The rearrangement links TRBV7-8 to TRBJ2-1; 7 nucleotides agree with TRBD2. The ends lost 5 bases at V and 8 bases at J; junction bases unmatched: 12. Germline CDR1 is SGHVS and CDR2 is FQNEAQ. This CDR3 is built from 15 residues. The CDR3 region has the DNA TGTGCCAGCAGCCCTGTTGCGGGAGAAGTCGATGAGCAGTTCTTC. It yields the protein CASSPVAGEVDEQFF. Together with reference TRBV7-8 and TRBJ2-1, the CDR3 gives the full variable domain: GAGVSQSPRYKVAKRGQDVALRCDPISGHVSLFWYQQALGQGPEFLTYFQNEAQLDKSGLPSDRFFAERPEGSVSTLKIQRTQQEDSAVYLCASSPVAGEVDEQFFGPGTRLTVL.

This chain joins TRBV28 and TRBJ2-7; maybe TRBD1 (6 bases). Trimming removed 6 bases from V and 1 base from J, with 16 bases in between. This CDR3 region has 15 residues. CDR1 is MDHEN and CDR2 is SYDVKM in the germline V gene. The CDR3 DNA reads TGTGCCAGCAGGCCGATCAGGGGACGGTCCTACGAGCAGTACTTC. It translates to CASRPIRGRSYEQYF.

The gene calls are TRBV29-1 and TRBJ2-1; the match to TRBD2 covers 13 bases. The germline gives CDR1 SQVTM, CDR2 ANQGSEA. The V and J ends lost 4 bases and 4 bases, in that order; junction bases with no gene match: 7. This CDR3 has 16 residues. The CDR3 spells CSVGGLAGLQYNEQFF. The CDR3 nucleotides read TGCAGCGTTGGGGGACTAGCGGGATTGCAATACAATGAGCAGTTCTTC.

This sequence joins TRBV7-3 and TRBJ1-1; TRBD1 might be the D (5 bases). V was cut by 2 bases and J by 9 bases, with 13 bases left in between. CDR1 and CDR2 (germline): SGHTA, FQGTGA. CDR3 length: 13 residues. This CDR3 reads CASSLQPAGQAFF. DNA of the CDR3: TGTGCCAGCAGCTTACAACCAGCGGGGCAAGCTTTCTTT.

The chain joins TRBV6-1 to TRBJ2-3; 13 bases line up with TRBD2. With V trimmed by 8 bases and J by 3 bases, 5 bases remained unmatched. This CDR3 spans 15 amino acids. The V gene's germline CDR1 is MNHNS and CDR2 SASEGT. The CDR3 DNA reads as TGTGCCAGCCTGGGACTAGCGGGATCTACAGATACGCAGTATTTT. It yields the protein CASLGLAGSTDTQYF.

J is TRBJ1-3 and V is TRBV7-2; D ambiguous. Germline V lookup: CDR1 SGHTA, CDR2 FQGNSA. The CDR3 is 17 amino acids. V was clipped by 1 base and J by 4 bases, with 17 bases between them. The CDR3 reads CASSLGPSYVSGNTIYF. The DNA of the CDR3 is TGTGCCAGCAGCTTAGGGCCGAGCTACGTGTCCGGAAACACCATATATTTT.

V is TRBV4-1 and J is TRBJ2-2; a possible D gene is TRBD2 (5 bases). V lost 2 bases, J lost 0 bases, and 16 bases lay in between. Germline V lookup: CDR1 MGHRA, CDR2 YSYEKL. The CDR3 runs to 18 residues. The CDR3 sequence: CASSQPTGETPNTGELFF. The CDR3 DNA sequence: TGCGCCAGCAGCCAACCCACTGGGGAGACCCCGAACACCGGGGAGCTGTTTTTT.

The rearrangement links TRBV9 to TRBJ2-7; D perhaps matches TRBD1 (6 bases). Germline V gives CDR1 SGDLS, CDR2 YYNGEE. The V end lost 0 bases, the J end lost 2 bases, and 12 bases lay between the germline ends. The length of the CDR3 is 15 residues. The CDR3 DNA follows: TGTGCCAGCAGCGTAGCTACAGGGCCGACCTACGAGCAGTACTTC. This gives the protein CASSVATGPTYEQYF.

V usage is TRBV10-2 and J usage is TRBJ2-1; no definite D call. Germline loops: CDR1 WSHSY, CDR2 SAAADI. Deletions cut 7 bases from V and 6 bases from J, with 7 bases between. The CDR3 sequence is 11 residues long. The chain's CDR3 is CASTSFNEQFF. CDR3 in DNA: TGCGCCAGCACCTCATTCAATGAGCAGTTCTTC.

The rearrangement uses TRBV5-1 and TRBJ2-1; 7 bases agree with TRBD2. Trimming removed 0 bases from V and 7 bases from J; junction bases left unmatched: 10. The CDR3 is 16 amino acids. Looked up from germline, CDR1 is SGHRS and CDR2 is YFSETQ. This CDR3 is CASSLEASGSQNEQFF. The CDR3 coding sequence is TGCGCCAGCAGCTTGGAGGCTAGCGGAAGCCAAAATGAGCAGTTCTTC.

The rearrangement uses TRBV4-1 and TRBJ2-7; tentatively, D is TRBD2 (6 bases). Germline V gene sequence: CDR1 MGHRA, CDR2 YSYEKL. The CDR3 contains 15 residues. The ends were cut back, 5 bases at V and 3 bases at J, with 17 bases in the middle. The CDR3 sequence is CASSSNLANHYEQYF. In nucleotides, the CDR3 is TGCGCCAGCAGCTCGAACCTAGCGAACCACTACGAGCAGTACTTC.

The chain recombines TRBV6-5 with TRBJ1-1, with 9 bases identical to TRBD1. V trimming: 6 bases; J trimming: 4 bases; junction bases outside the gene matches: 6. The CDR3 spans 14 residues. Germline CDR1 MNHEY, CDR2 SVGAGI. The CDR3 spells CASRTGGRITEAFF. CDR3 in DNA: TGTGCCAGCAGGACAGGGGGTCGGATCACTGAAGCTTTCTTT.

This clone was detected only once. The chain employs TRBV7-9 and TRBJ2-7, with D possibly being TRBD1 or TRBD2 (5 bases each). Germline V gene sequence: CDR1 SEHNR, CDR2 FQNEAQ (reference sequence). The CDR3 loop spans 16 amino acids. The V and J ends lost 4 bases and 1 base respectively, with 17 bases between them. This CDR3 reads CASSSRTGPPSYEQYF. The DNA of the CDR3 is TGTGCCAGCAGCTCACGGACGGGACCTCCTTCCTACGAGCAGTACTTC.

The chain employs TRBV25-1 and TRBJ2-7; no reliable D call. The CDR3 extends over 15 amino acids. Germline assignment: CDR1 MGHDK and CDR2 SYGVNS. Trimming shortened V by 3 bases and J by 5 bases, and 17 bases separated the two germline ends. CDR3 residues: CASSEWLASADEQYF. In nucleotides, the CDR3 is TGTGCCAGCAGTGAGTGGCTTGCGAGTGCGGACGAGCAGTACTTC.

The count of this clone is one. V usage is TRBV28 and J usage is TRBJ2-7; 13 bases line up with TRBD2. CDR3 size: 16 residues. Per germline, CDR1 MDHEN and CDR2 SYDVKM. Unmatched junction bases numbered 9, after V lost 4 bases and J lost 6 bases. The CDR3 DNA reads as TGTGCCAGCAGTTCGCCGTCGACTAGCGGGAGGCTCGAGCAGTACTTC. Protein product: CASSSPSTSGRLEQYF.

This chain joins TRBV7-6 and TRBJ1-1; 7 nucleotides match TRBD1. Germline loops: CDR1 SGHVS, CDR2 FNYEAQ. V trimming: 5 bases; J trimming: 0 bases; junction bases outside the gene matches: 12. This CDR3 region has 17 residues. The DNA of the CDR3 is TGTGCCAGCAGCCTAAAGGAGGGGGCCAGGGTGAACACTGAAGCTTTCTTT. Translating gives CASSLKEGARVNTEAFF.